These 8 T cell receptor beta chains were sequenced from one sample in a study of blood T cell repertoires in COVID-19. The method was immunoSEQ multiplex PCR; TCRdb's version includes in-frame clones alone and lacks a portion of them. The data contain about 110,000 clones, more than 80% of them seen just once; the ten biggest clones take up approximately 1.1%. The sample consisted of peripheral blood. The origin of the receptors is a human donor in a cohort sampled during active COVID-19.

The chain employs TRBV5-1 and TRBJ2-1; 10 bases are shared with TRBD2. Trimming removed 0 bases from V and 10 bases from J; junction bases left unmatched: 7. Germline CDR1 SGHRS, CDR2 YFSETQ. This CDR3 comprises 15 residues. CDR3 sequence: CASSLGAGGPSEQFF. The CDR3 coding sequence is TGCGCCAGCAGCTTGGGAGCGGGAGGGCCCTCCGAGCAGTTCTTC.

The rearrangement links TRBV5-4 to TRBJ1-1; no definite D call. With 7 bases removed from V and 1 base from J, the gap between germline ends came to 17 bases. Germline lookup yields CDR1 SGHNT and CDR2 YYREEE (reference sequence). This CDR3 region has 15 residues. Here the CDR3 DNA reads TGTGCCAGCCGCGAGACTGCGGGGAGGAACACTGAAGCTTTCTTT. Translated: CASRETAGRNTEAFF.

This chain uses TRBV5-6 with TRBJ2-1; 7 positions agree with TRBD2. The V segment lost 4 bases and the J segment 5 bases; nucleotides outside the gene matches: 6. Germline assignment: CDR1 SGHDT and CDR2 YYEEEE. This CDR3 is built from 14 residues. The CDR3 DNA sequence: TGTGCCAGCAGCGTGGCAGCGGGGAACAATGAGCAGTTCTTC. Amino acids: CASSVAAGNNEQFF.

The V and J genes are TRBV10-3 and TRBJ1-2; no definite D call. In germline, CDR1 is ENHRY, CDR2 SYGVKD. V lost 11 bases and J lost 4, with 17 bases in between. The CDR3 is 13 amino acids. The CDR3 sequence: CAATGGRSYGYTF. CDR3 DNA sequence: TGTGCCGCAACCGGCGGTCGCAGCTATGGCTACACCTTC.

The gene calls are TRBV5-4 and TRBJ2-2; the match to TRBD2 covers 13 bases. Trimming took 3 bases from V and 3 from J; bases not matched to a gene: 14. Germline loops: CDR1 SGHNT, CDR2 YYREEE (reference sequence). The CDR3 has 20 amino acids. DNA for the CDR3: TGTGCCAGCAGCTCGCTAGACGGACTAGCGGGAGAGGTTTACACCGGGGAGCTGTTTTTT. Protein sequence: CASSSLDGLAGEVYTGELFF.

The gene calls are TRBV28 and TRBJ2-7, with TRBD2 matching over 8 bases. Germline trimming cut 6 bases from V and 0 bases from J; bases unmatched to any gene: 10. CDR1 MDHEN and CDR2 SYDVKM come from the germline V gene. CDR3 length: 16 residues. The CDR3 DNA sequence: TGTGCCAGCAGATCCCCGGGCGGGAGGAGCTCCTACGAGCAGTACTTC. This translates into CASRSPGGRSSYEQYF.

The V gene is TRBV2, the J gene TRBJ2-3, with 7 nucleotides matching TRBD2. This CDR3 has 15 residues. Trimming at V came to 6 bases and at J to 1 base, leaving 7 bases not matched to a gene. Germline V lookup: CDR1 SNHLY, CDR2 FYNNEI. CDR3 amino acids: CASRLGLVGTDTQYF. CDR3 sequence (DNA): TGTGCCAGCAGACTCGGACTAGTTGGCACAGATACGCAGTATTTT.

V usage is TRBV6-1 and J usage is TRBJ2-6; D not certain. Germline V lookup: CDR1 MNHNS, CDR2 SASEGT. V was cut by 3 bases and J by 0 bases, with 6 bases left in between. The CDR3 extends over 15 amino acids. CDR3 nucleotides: TGTGCCAGCAGTGACGACTCCTCTGGGGCCAACGTCCTGACTTTC. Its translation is CASSDDSSGANVLTF.